This T cell receptor beta chain derives from a study of response to subunit inactivated influenza vaccine (dated by TCRdb to the late 2010s). About the full investigation: To follow how T cells responded to a trivalent subunit inactivated influenza vaccine, the researchers relied on deep quantitative profiling of the T cell receptor repertoire.

To note about this clonotype: Its antigen is currently not known. No much larger clone is present one base from it, and per-base qualities are unavailable.

The CDR3 contains 18 residues, cysteine and phenylalanine counted. CDR3 DNA only is kept here, 54 bases in frame from base 1. Sequences SNHLY (CDR1) and FYNNEI (CDR2) are obtained from the germline V gene. The junction shows trimming of 5 bases on V and 0 bases on J, plus 20 bases between the germline ends. Here is what the overall study found, with its caveats: The authors proposed that each seasonal influenza vaccination may bring in only a limited number of new T cells.

The library was built by means of RT-PCR. Instrument on record: Illumina HiSeq 2500. In-frame beta chains were kept once TCRdb had trimmed the public reads at Q25 with fastp and called clones with MiXCR. Every entry covers one CDR3 protein and lists the most common genes and DNA from its rows. The sample data list some 800,000 distinct CDR3 sequences, and 21% of these were observed just once. The top ten clonotypes cover 10% of the sample. This specimen consisted of PBMCs from blood, obtained around 5 days after vaccination. This clonotype was obtained from a man in his forties or fifties who received an inactivated influenza vaccine. Donor details come from another sample of the same person, matched by shared clones. The chain couples TRBV2 to TRBJ2-1; the D gene lacks a confident call. The sequenced DNA: TGTGCCAGCAGTACCCCCCCACTCCAGATCCGCTCCTACAATGAGCAGTTCTTC. This translates into CASSTPPLQIRSYNEQFF.